The 21 T cell receptor beta chains below were found in one sample sequenced in a study of regulatory T cells in long-lasting Graves disease. Time point given: newly diagnosed GD, antithyroid drugs for less than 3 months. Following extraction of RNA from PBMCs, that RNA was used to make the TCR library. Construction of TCR beta libraries relied on iRepertoire HTBI primers and on Arm-PCR targeting CDR3 regions. TCRdb analysed the multiplex PCR reads with MiXCR anew, one entry per CDR3 protein. The sample records about 470,000 distinct CDR3 sequences, under 15% being singletons. These sequences were also reported in another study, on T cells in Graves' hyperthyroidism and ophthalmopathy.

This specimen was peripheral blood mononuclear cells (PBMCs), taken at new diagnosis, from a patient treated with antithyroid drugs. These receptors were taken from a woman under 40 with Graves disease.

About this clonotype itself: A much larger clone differs from this one at a single base, so this may be a read error. The chain uses TRBV30 and TRBJ2-5; D gene unclear. Germline-derived CDR1 and CDR2 are GTSNPN and SVGIG (reference sequence). V lost 8 bases to trimming and J lost 1 base, with 11 bases between them. This CDR3 spans 12 amino acids. CDR3 in amino acids: CARRRSQETQYF. The DNA of the CDR3 is TGTGCCCGTCGACGCAGCCAAGAGACCCAGTACTTC.

This clonotype was detected only a few times. The genes are TRBV2 and TRBJ1-6; no reliable D call. Trimming took off 7 bases at V and 6 bases at J, with 16 bases between the two ends. The CDR3 totals 15 residues. Germline V lookup: CDR1 SNHLY, CDR2 FYNNEI. The CDR3 loop reads CASKLDASFNSPLHF. In nucleotides, the CDR3 is TGTGCCAGCAAATTGGACGCCAGTTTTAATTCACCCCTCCACTTT.

This clonotype was seen more than once but under ten times. The chain uses TRBV6-2 or TRBV6-3 and TRBJ2-2; 9 nucleotides match TRBD2. This CDR3 has 16 residues. From germline, CDR1 is MNHEY and CDR2 SVGEGT. Germline trimming cut 6 bases from V and 3 bases from J; bases unmatched to any gene: 8. The CDR3 DNA reads as TGTGCCAGCAGCTGGCCTAGCGGGGATTACACCGGGGAGCTGTTTTTT. It yields the protein CASSWPSGDYTGELFF.

The sample holds a few counts of this clonotype. A much larger clonotype is one base distant, so this may be a read error. DNA of the CDR3: TGCGCCAGCAGCTTGGGGACGGGGAAGGATGAAGCTTTCTTT. Its translation is CASSLGTGKDEAFF. V is TRBV5-1 and J is TRBJ1-1; D is unclear. V gave up 0 bases and J gave up 7 bases, with 13 bases separating them. The CDR3 loop spans 14 amino acids. CDR1 and CDR2 from the germline V gene are SGHRS and YFSETQ.

This clonotype was observed at least ten times. The rearrangement links TRBV20-1 to TRBJ1-5, with no clear D. The V end lost 2 bases, the J end lost 2 bases, and 19 bases lay between the germline ends. The CDR3 length is 17 residues. CDR1 and CDR2 from the germline V gene are DFQATT and SNEGSKA (reference sequence). The CDR3 loop reads CSARSRESQNGNQPQHF. For the CDR3, the DNA is TGCAGTGCTAGATCCCGGGAATCACAAAACGGCAATCAGCCCCAGCATTTT.

The chain joins TRBV5-4 to TRBJ2-2; D possibly corresponds to TRBD2 (7 bases). Trimming stripped 3 bases from V and 5 bases from J, with 17 bases between. This CDR3 is 16 amino acids long. In germline, CDR1 is SGHNT, CDR2 YYREEE (reference sequence). CDR3 sequence reads: CASSSPRGGYTGELFF. The CDR3 coding sequence is TGTGCCAGCAGCTCACCTAGGGGGGGCTATACCGGGGAGCTGTTTTTT.

In this sample, this clonotype turned up many times. Mismatch with germline at one junction end may stem from a read error. The chain employs TRBV5-1 and TRBJ2-7; no reliable D call. Germline V gene data show CDR1 as SGHRS and CDR2 as YFSETQ. CDR3 length: 11 residues. Written as DNA, the CDR3 is TGTGCCAGCACAAATAGCTACGAGCAGTACTTC. It translates to CASTNSYEQYF.

This clonotype was seen ten or more times. The V and J genes are TRBV5-1 and TRBJ1-1, with D hard to call. The CDR3 contains 14 residues. Trimming took off 0 bases at V and 1 base at J, with 7 bases between the two ends. Per germline, CDR1 SGHRS and CDR2 YFSETQ. The CDR3 DNA follows: TGCGCCAGCAGCTTGGCCCAGAGGAACACTGAAGCTTTCTTT. Translated: CASSLAQRNTEAFF.

This clonotype appeared many times. The chain has TRBV3-1 and TRBJ2-1, with D perhaps matching TRBD1 (5 bases). V lost 4 bases, J lost 7 bases, and 14 bases lay in between. CDR3 length: 14 amino acids. Germline CDR1 is LGHDT and CDR2 is YNNKEL (reference sequence). Written as DNA, the CDR3 is TGTGCCAGCAGCCCACGACAGAAGACAAATGAGCAGTTCTTC. Translated, it gives CASSPRQKTNEQFF.

This clonotype was detected a few times. The chain combines TRBV28 with TRBJ1-1, with D perhaps matching TRBD1 (5 bases). This CDR3 is built from 14 residues. V was clipped by 5 bases and J by 3 bases, with 13 bases between them. CDR1 and CDR2 from the germline V gene are MDHEN and SYDVKM. CDR3 region: CASSPPGADTEAFF. CDR3 nucleotides: TGTGCCAGCAGTCCCCCCGGGGCGGACACTGAAGCTTTCTTT.

This clonotype was recorded at least ten times. The V gene is TRBV7-8, the J gene TRBJ2-7, with 12 bases matching TRBD2. The ends lost 6 bases at V and 6 bases at J; junction bases unmatched: 12. Per germline, CDR1 SGHVS and CDR2 FQNEAQ. The CDR3 is made up of 16 amino acids. The CDR3 spells CASSATLAGGPGEQYF. CDR3 nucleotides: TGTGCCAGCAGTGCAACCCTAGCGGGAGGGCCTGGCGAGCAGTACTTC.

V is TRBV20-1 and J is TRBJ2-1, with D possibly matching TRBD2 (6 bases). CDR1 and CDR2 from the germline V gene are DFQATT and SNEGSKA (reference sequence). This CDR3 is built from 16 residues. Trimming pared 8 bases from V and 7 bases from J, leaving 27 bases between. CDR3 loop: CSSAPTVGRLRNEQFF. The CDR3 coding sequence is TGCAGTTCCGCCCCTACGGTCGGGAGATTGAGGAATGAGCAGTTCTTC.

Many counts were recorded for this clonotype. The gene calls are TRBV28 and TRBJ2-7; 7 bases agree with TRBD1. V dropped 4 bases and J dropped 0; count of bases not matched to a gene: 9. Germline CDR1 is MDHEN and CDR2 is SYDVKM. This CDR3 has 16 residues. CDR3 nucleotides: TGTGCCAGCAGTTGGGGGACAGACGGCCGCTCCTACGAGCAGTACTTC. Translated: CASSWGTDGRSYEQYF.

This clonotype was observed many times. The chain has TRBV10-3 and TRBJ2-3; a possible D gene is TRBD2 (7 bases). CDR3 length equals 14 residues. Trimming pared 7 bases from V and 6 bases from J, leaving 17 bases between. CDR1 and CDR2 from the germline V gene are ENHRY and SYGVKD. The CDR3 DNA is TGTGCCATCAACAAAGGGGGGGCCCCGGATACGCAGTATTTT. It specifies CAINKGGAPDTQYF.

This clonotype was found many times. The chain couples TRBV3-1 to TRBJ2-1; D possibly corresponds to TRBD2 (5 bases). CDR3 length: 14 residues. V was clipped by 0 bases and J by 7 bases, with 10 bases between them. The germline V gene has CDR1 LGHDT and CDR2 YNNKEL (reference sequence). The CDR3 coding sequence is TGTGCCAGCAGCCAAGAACGACCGGGAAATGAGCAGTTCTTC. Translation: CASSQERPGNEQFF.

Remarks on this clonotype: A read error may be the cause here, since a much bigger clone is one base away. The gene calls are TRBV2 and TRBJ2-1; a possible D gene is TRBD2 (5 bases). The length of the CDR3 is 14 residues. V lost 5 bases, J lost 7 bases, and 15 bases lay in between. Germline V CDR1 and CDR2: SNHLY, FYNNEI. The CDR3 region has the DNA TGTGCCAGCAGTCTGACGGGGAAGTCGAATGAGCAGTTCTTC. The encoded protein is CASSLTGKSNEQFF.

This clonotype was found a few times. The chain is built from TRBV12-5 and TRBJ2-2; perhaps TRBD2 as D (7 bases). Per germline, CDR1 LGHNT and CDR2 FRNRAP. The CDR3 sequence is 14 residues long. V gave up 5 bases and J gave up 6 bases, with 13 bases separating them. CDR3 region: CASGLTGGPGELFF. CDR3 DNA: TGTGCTAGTGGTCTGACGGGGGGCCCCGGGGAGCTGTTTTTT.

V and J are TRBV7-3 and TRBJ2-5; possibly TRBD1 or TRBD2 for D (5 bases each). V lost 5 bases, J lost 4 bases, and 17 bases lay in between. This CDR3 is 15 amino acids long. Germline V lookup: CDR1 SGHTA, CDR2 FQGTGA. CDR3 bases: TGTGCCAGCAGCCTCGGGGCCGGCCCAGGAGAGACCCAGTACTTC. It encodes CASSLGAGPGETQYF.

This clonotype has at least ten counts. The V call is TRBV7-9, the J call TRBJ2-7; 9 bases align to TRBD2. In germline, CDR1 is SEHNR, CDR2 FQNEAQ (reference sequence). The CDR3 runs to 15 residues. The V and J ends lost 6 bases and 5 bases, in that order; junction bases with no gene match: 11. This CDR3 is CASSSTSGRTDEQYF. In DNA, the CDR3 is TGTGCCAGCAGTTCCACCAGCGGGAGGACCGACGAGCAGTACTTC.

This clonotype was observed a handful of times. This rearrangement joins TRBV3-1 to TRBJ2-5; 7 bases fit TRBD2. The CDR3 length is 16 residues. Per germline, CDR1 LGHDT and CDR2 YNNKEL (reference sequence). Losses at the gene ends were 2 bases for V and 1 base for J; bases not matched to a gene: 7. CDR3 bases: TGTGCCAGCAGCCAAAGACTAGCCTCCGGCCAAGAGACCCAGTACTTC. This sequence encodes CASSQRLASGQETQYF.

This sequence joins TRBV2 and TRBJ2-2; D uncertain. The CDR3 spans 16 residues. V gave up 3 bases and J gave up 2 bases, with 13 bases separating them. The germline V gene has CDR1 SNHLY and CDR2 FYNNEI. Here the CDR3 reads CASSEISRSNTGELFF. As DNA, the CDR3 is TGTGCCAGCAGTGAGATATCCAGGAGCAACACCGGGGAGCTGTTTTTT. Together with reference TRBV2 and TRBJ2-2, the CDR3 gives the full variable domain: EPEVTQTPSHQVTQMGQEVILRCVPISNHLYFYWYRQILGQKVEFLVSFYNNEISEKSEIFDDQFSVERPDGSNFTLKIRSTKLEDSAMYFCASSEISRSNTGELFFGEGSRLTVL.